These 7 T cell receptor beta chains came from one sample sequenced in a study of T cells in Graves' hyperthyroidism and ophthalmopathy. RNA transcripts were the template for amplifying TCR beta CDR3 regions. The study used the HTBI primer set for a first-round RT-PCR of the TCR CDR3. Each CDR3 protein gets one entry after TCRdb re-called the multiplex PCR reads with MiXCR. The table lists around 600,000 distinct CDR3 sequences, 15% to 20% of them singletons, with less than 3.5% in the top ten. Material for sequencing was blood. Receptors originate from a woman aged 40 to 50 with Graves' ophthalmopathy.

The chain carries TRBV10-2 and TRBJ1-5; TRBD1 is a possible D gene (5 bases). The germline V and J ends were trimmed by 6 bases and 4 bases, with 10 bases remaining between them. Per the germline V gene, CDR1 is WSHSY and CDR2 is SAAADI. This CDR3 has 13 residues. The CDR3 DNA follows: TGCGCCAGCAGACGAGGACAAAATCAGCCCCAGCATTTT. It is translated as CASRRGQNQPQHF.

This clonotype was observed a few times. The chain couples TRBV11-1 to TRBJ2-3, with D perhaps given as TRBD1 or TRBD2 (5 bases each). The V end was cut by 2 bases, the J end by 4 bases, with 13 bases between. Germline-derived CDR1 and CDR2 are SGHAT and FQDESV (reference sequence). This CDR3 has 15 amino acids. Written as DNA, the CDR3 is TGTGCCAGCAGCTTAAATCAGGGACGGTCAGATACGCAGTATTTT. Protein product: CASSLNQGRSDTQYF. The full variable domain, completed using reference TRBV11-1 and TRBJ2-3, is EAEVAQSPRYKITEKSQAVAFWCDPISGHATLYWYRQILGQGPELLVQFQDESVVDDSQLPKDRFSAERLKGVDSTLKIQPAELGDSAMYLCASSLNQGRSDTQYFGPGTRLTVL.

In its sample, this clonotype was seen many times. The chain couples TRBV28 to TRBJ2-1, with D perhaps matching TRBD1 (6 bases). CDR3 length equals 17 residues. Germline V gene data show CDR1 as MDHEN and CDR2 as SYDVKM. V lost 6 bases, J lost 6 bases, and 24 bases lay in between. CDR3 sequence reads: CASSPNREQWFINEQFF. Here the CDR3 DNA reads TGTGCCAGCAGCCCAAACAGGGAACAATGGTTTATCAATGAGCAGTTCTTC.

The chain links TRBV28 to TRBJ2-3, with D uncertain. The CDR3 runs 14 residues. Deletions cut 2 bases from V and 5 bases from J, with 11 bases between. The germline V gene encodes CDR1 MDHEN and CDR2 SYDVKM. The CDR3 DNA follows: TGTGCCAGCAGTTTAGACCTAAACGGAGATACGCAGTATTTT. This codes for CASSLDLNGDTQYF.

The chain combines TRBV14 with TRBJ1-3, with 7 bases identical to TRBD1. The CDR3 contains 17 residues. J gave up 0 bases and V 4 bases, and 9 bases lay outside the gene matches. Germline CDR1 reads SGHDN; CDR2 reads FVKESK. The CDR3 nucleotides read TGTGCCAGCAGCCTAAGAGGGACAGCGCACTCTGGAAACACCATATATTTT. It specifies CASSLRGTAHSGNTIYF.

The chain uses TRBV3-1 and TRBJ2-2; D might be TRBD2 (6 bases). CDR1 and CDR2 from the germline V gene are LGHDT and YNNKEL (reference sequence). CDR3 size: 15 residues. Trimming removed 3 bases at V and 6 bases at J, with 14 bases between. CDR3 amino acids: CASSHKGGPPGELFF. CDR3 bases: TGTGCCAGCAGCCATAAGGGAGGTCCCCCCGGGGAGCTGTTTTTT.

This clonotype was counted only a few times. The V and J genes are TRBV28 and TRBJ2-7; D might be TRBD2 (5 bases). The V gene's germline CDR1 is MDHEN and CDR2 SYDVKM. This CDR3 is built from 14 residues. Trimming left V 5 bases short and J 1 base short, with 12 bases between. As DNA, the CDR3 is TGTGCCAGCAGTAATCCCGGGGTGTCCTACGAGCAGTACTTC. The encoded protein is CASSNPGVSYEQYF.